The 19 T cell receptor beta chains presented below share a single source sample, sequenced in a study of regulatory T cells in long-lasting Graves disease. Specified time point: newly diagnosed GD, antithyroid drugs for less than 3 months. Preparation of the TCR library used RNA extracted from PBMCs. Arm-PCR with iRepertoire HTBI primers amplified the CDR3 regions for these TCR beta libraries. MiXCR, run by TCRdb on the multiplex PCR reads, gives a single entry per CDR3 protein. The repertoire consists of about 240,000 distinct CDR3 sequences, with just over 20% occurring once and the leading ten covering roughly 13%. The specimen comprised peripheral blood mononuclear cells (PBMCs), sampled at new diagnosis, from a patient treated with antithyroid drugs. The receptors come from a female donor with Graves disease.

At least ten counts were recorded for this clonotype. The rearrangement uses TRBV18 and TRBJ2-1; D uncertain. Germline assignment: CDR1 KGHSH and CDR2 LQKENI. This CDR3 contains 12 residues. The V and J ends lost 5 bases and 8 bases respectively, with 10 bases between them. CDR3 loop: CASSETRDEQFF. In nucleotides, the CDR3 is TGTGCCAGCTCAGAAACACGGGATGAGCAGTTCTTC.

V gene TRBV4-3 combines with J gene TRBJ1-6; tentatively, D is TRBD1 (6 bases). The CDR3 runs to 16 residues. Trimming cost V 1 base and J 4 bases, with 11 bases left between them. Germline V lookup: CDR1 LGHNA, CDR2 YSLEER. CDR3 protein: CASSQVVGQYNSPLHF. Here the CDR3 DNA reads TGCGCCAGCAGCCAAGTGGTCGGACAGTATAATTCACCCCTCCACTTT.

Many counts were recorded for this clonotype. The gene calls are TRBV11-3 and TRBJ2-1; possible D gene TRBD2, 5 bases. This CDR3 region has 14 residues. V was trimmed by 1 base and J by 9 bases, leaving 13 bases between them. Germline V CDR1 and CDR2: SGHNT, YENEEA. CDR3 amino acids: CASSLVASSREQFF. The CDR3 DNA follows: TGTGCCAGCAGCTTAGTGGCTAGCTCCCGTGAGCAGTTCTTC.

In this sample, this clonotype turned up many times. The V and J genes are TRBV3-1 and TRBJ1-2; 7 bases are shared with TRBD1. The germline V gene has CDR1 LGHDT and CDR2 YNNKEL (reference sequence). CDR3 size: 16 residues. With V trimmed by 4 bases and J by 6 bases, 14 bases remained unmatched. The CDR3 spells CASSPRDGTEVDGYTF. CDR3 nucleotides: TGTGCCAGCAGCCCAAGGGATGGGACAGAGGTGGATGGCTACACCTTC.

At least ten counts were recorded for this clonotype. V usage is TRBV11-3 and J usage is TRBJ2-7; TRBD1 is a possible D gene (5 bases). CDR3 length: 14 residues. V lost 5 bases and J lost 2, with 13 bases in between. Germline loops: CDR1 SGHNT, CDR2 YENEEA. The CDR3 DNA follows: TGTGCCAGCAGCCCGACCCAGACAGCCTACGAGCAGTACTTC. It is translated as CASSPTQTAYEQYF.

At least ten counts were recorded for this clonotype. This chain uses TRBV6-1 with TRBJ2-2, with 9 bases identical to TRBD2. The V gene end was trimmed by 5 bases and the J gene end by 5 bases; junction bases not matched to a gene: 6. In germline, CDR1 is MNHNS, CDR2 SASEGT. The length of the CDR3 is 15 residues. The CDR3 loop is CASSPGLANTGELFF. In DNA form, the CDR3 reads TGTGCCAGCAGTCCGGGACTAGCCAATACCGGGGAGCTGTTTTTT.

This clonotype was found a few times. A read error may explain this, as a much larger clone is one base away. The chain employs TRBV20-1 and TRBJ2-5, with 7 bases fitting TRBD1. The CDR3 runs to 15 residues. The germline V gene encodes CDR1 DFQATT and CDR2 SNEGSKA (reference sequence). The CDR3 loop reads CSARDFGTAQETRYF. Here the CDR3 DNA reads TGCAGTGCTAGAGATTTCGGGACAGCCCAAGAGACCCGGTACTTC.

There are a few counts of this clonotype. A much larger clonotype is one base distant, so this may be a read error. The rearrangement links TRBV7-3 to TRBJ2-1, with D possibly being TRBD2 (6 bases). Trimming cost V 2 bases and J 8 bases, with 10 bases left between them. CDR1 SGHTA and CDR2 FQGTGA come from the germline V gene. The CDR3 loop spans 13 amino acids. In DNA form, the CDR3 reads TGTGCCAGCAGCTTACTAGCGCCCGATGAGCAGTTCTTC. This encodes CASSLLAPDEQFF.

This clonotype was detected a few times. V usage is TRBV7-7 and J usage is TRBJ2-3; D is unclear. The CDR3 consists of 12 residues. V gave up 5 bases and J gave up 5 bases, with 8 bases separating them. Germline CDR1 reads SSHAT; CDR2 reads FNYEAQ (reference sequence). The CDR3 loop is CASSPDQDTQYF. The DNA for the CDR3 is TGTGCCAGCAGCCCCGATCAAGATACGCAGTATTTT.

The chain uses TRBV7-9 and TRBJ2-2; 8 positions agree with TRBD1. The CDR3 is 21 amino acids. V lost 0 bases, J lost 0 bases, and 15 bases stayed unmatched. CDR1 and CDR2 from the germline V gene are SEHNR and FQNEAQ (reference sequence). CDR3 sequence (DNA): TGTGCCAGCAGCTTAGCCTCTGGACAGGGCCTACCTTTTACGAACACCGGGGAGCTGTTTTTT. Protein product: CASSLASGQGLPFTNTGELFF.

The V call is TRBV11-3, the J call TRBJ1-3, with a weak D call TRBD1 (5 bases). The V end lost 0 bases, the J end lost 0 bases, and 12 bases lay between the germline ends. From germline, CDR1 is SGHNT and CDR2 YENEEA. CDR3 size: 17 residues. CDR3 sequence (DNA): TGTGCCAGCAGCTTAGAGGGACGGACCATCTCTGGAAACACCATATATTTT. It encodes CASSLEGRTISGNTIYF.

This clonotype showed up many times. The chain couples TRBV28 to TRBJ2-7, with TRBD2 identical over 7 bases. The CDR3 covers 15 residues. Germline V lookup: CDR1 MDHEN, CDR2 SYDVKM. Unmatched junction bases numbered 6, after V lost 3 bases and J lost 1 base. Written as DNA, the CDR3 is TGTGCCAGCAGTTTCTCCGGAGCGGGATCCTACGAGCAGTACTTC. Translated: CASSFSGAGSYEQYF. The full variable domain, its missing parts supplied by reference TRBV28 and TRBJ2-7, is DVKVTQSSRYLVKRTGEKVFLECVQDMDHENMFWYRQDPGLGLRLIYFSYDVKMKEKGDIPEGYSVSREKKERFSLILESASTNQTSMYLCASSFSGAGSYEQYFGPGTRLTVT.

On this clonotype itself: A much larger clone differs from this one at a single base, so this may be a read error. The chain recombines TRBV11-2 with TRBJ2-5; no definite D call. Per the germline V gene, CDR1 is SGHAT and CDR2 is FQNNGV. Trimming removed 3 bases from V and 11 bases from J, with 10 bases in between. The CDR3 totals 11 residues. Here the CDR3 DNA reads TGTGCCAGCAGCTTTTCGGCGCAGCAGTACTTC. It specifies CASSFSAQQYF.

With regard to this clonotype: A far more abundant clone sits one base away, making this likely a read error. The V call is TRBV7-2, the J call TRBJ2-1; possible D gene TRBD2, 5 bases. The CDR3 sequence is 15 residues long. Trimming took 0 bases from V and 10 from J, leaving 16 bases between them. Germline assignment: CDR1 SGHTA and CDR2 FQGNSA. The CDR3 region is CASSLAAGKSYEQFF. The CDR3 bases are TGTGCCAGCAGCTTAGCGGCCGGGAAATCCTACGAGCAGTTCTTC.

The chain has TRBV19 and TRBJ2-1; no reliable D call. Germline CDR1 and CDR2: LNHDA and SQIVND (reference sequence). The CDR3 totals 17 residues. Trimming took off 0 bases at V and 12 bases at J, with 24 bases between the two ends. The CDR3 loop reads CASSIDLYTAKDIWQFF. For the CDR3, the DNA is TGTGCCAGTAGTATAGATCTATACACGGCGAAAGATATTTGGCAGTTCTTC.

This clonotype was picked up a small number of times. This sequence joins TRBV24-1 and TRBJ1-1, with 9 nucleotides matching TRBD1. The CDR3 is made up of 17 amino acids. V lost 3 bases to trimming and J lost 4 bases; unmatched junction nucleotides: 11. Germline V gene lookup returns CDR1 KGHDR and CDR2 SFDVKD. The CDR3 loop is CATSDPGTGWGGTEAFF. The DNA for the CDR3 is TGTGCCACCAGTGATCCCGGGACAGGGTGGGGTGGCACTGAAGCTTTCTTT.

The rearrangement links TRBV20-1 to TRBJ2-2; 14 nucleotides match TRBD2. Germline trimming cut 4 bases from V and 7 bases from J; bases unmatched to any gene: 5. Per the germline V gene, CDR1 is DFQATT and CDR2 is SNEGSKA (reference sequence). This CDR3 is 15 amino acids long. The CDR3 DNA reads TGCAGTGCTACGACTAGCGGGGGGGCAGGCGGGGAGCTGTTTTTT. Translation: CSATTSGGAGGELFF.

A note on this clonotype: A read error is possible here, since a much larger clone lies one base away. The chain carries TRBV9 and TRBJ2-1; perhaps TRBD2 as D (5 bases). Per the germline V gene, CDR1 is SGDLS and CDR2 is YYNGEE. This CDR3 is 14 amino acids long. The CDR3 DNA reads TGTACCAGCAGCGTAGTCCTAGCTGGCAATGAGCAGTTCTTC. Translating gives CTSSVVLAGNEQFF.

This clonotype occurred once. This chain's CDR3 is CAWSVRGETQYF. CDR3 coding DNA: TGTGCCTGGAGTGTAAGGGGAGAGACCCAGTACTTC. The V call is TRBV30, the J call TRBJ2-5; tentatively, D is TRBD1 (5 bases). The germline V and J ends were trimmed by 0 bases and 4 bases, with 6 bases remaining between them. The CDR3 covers 12 residues. CDR1 is GTSNPN and CDR2 is SVGIG in the germline V gene (reference sequence).